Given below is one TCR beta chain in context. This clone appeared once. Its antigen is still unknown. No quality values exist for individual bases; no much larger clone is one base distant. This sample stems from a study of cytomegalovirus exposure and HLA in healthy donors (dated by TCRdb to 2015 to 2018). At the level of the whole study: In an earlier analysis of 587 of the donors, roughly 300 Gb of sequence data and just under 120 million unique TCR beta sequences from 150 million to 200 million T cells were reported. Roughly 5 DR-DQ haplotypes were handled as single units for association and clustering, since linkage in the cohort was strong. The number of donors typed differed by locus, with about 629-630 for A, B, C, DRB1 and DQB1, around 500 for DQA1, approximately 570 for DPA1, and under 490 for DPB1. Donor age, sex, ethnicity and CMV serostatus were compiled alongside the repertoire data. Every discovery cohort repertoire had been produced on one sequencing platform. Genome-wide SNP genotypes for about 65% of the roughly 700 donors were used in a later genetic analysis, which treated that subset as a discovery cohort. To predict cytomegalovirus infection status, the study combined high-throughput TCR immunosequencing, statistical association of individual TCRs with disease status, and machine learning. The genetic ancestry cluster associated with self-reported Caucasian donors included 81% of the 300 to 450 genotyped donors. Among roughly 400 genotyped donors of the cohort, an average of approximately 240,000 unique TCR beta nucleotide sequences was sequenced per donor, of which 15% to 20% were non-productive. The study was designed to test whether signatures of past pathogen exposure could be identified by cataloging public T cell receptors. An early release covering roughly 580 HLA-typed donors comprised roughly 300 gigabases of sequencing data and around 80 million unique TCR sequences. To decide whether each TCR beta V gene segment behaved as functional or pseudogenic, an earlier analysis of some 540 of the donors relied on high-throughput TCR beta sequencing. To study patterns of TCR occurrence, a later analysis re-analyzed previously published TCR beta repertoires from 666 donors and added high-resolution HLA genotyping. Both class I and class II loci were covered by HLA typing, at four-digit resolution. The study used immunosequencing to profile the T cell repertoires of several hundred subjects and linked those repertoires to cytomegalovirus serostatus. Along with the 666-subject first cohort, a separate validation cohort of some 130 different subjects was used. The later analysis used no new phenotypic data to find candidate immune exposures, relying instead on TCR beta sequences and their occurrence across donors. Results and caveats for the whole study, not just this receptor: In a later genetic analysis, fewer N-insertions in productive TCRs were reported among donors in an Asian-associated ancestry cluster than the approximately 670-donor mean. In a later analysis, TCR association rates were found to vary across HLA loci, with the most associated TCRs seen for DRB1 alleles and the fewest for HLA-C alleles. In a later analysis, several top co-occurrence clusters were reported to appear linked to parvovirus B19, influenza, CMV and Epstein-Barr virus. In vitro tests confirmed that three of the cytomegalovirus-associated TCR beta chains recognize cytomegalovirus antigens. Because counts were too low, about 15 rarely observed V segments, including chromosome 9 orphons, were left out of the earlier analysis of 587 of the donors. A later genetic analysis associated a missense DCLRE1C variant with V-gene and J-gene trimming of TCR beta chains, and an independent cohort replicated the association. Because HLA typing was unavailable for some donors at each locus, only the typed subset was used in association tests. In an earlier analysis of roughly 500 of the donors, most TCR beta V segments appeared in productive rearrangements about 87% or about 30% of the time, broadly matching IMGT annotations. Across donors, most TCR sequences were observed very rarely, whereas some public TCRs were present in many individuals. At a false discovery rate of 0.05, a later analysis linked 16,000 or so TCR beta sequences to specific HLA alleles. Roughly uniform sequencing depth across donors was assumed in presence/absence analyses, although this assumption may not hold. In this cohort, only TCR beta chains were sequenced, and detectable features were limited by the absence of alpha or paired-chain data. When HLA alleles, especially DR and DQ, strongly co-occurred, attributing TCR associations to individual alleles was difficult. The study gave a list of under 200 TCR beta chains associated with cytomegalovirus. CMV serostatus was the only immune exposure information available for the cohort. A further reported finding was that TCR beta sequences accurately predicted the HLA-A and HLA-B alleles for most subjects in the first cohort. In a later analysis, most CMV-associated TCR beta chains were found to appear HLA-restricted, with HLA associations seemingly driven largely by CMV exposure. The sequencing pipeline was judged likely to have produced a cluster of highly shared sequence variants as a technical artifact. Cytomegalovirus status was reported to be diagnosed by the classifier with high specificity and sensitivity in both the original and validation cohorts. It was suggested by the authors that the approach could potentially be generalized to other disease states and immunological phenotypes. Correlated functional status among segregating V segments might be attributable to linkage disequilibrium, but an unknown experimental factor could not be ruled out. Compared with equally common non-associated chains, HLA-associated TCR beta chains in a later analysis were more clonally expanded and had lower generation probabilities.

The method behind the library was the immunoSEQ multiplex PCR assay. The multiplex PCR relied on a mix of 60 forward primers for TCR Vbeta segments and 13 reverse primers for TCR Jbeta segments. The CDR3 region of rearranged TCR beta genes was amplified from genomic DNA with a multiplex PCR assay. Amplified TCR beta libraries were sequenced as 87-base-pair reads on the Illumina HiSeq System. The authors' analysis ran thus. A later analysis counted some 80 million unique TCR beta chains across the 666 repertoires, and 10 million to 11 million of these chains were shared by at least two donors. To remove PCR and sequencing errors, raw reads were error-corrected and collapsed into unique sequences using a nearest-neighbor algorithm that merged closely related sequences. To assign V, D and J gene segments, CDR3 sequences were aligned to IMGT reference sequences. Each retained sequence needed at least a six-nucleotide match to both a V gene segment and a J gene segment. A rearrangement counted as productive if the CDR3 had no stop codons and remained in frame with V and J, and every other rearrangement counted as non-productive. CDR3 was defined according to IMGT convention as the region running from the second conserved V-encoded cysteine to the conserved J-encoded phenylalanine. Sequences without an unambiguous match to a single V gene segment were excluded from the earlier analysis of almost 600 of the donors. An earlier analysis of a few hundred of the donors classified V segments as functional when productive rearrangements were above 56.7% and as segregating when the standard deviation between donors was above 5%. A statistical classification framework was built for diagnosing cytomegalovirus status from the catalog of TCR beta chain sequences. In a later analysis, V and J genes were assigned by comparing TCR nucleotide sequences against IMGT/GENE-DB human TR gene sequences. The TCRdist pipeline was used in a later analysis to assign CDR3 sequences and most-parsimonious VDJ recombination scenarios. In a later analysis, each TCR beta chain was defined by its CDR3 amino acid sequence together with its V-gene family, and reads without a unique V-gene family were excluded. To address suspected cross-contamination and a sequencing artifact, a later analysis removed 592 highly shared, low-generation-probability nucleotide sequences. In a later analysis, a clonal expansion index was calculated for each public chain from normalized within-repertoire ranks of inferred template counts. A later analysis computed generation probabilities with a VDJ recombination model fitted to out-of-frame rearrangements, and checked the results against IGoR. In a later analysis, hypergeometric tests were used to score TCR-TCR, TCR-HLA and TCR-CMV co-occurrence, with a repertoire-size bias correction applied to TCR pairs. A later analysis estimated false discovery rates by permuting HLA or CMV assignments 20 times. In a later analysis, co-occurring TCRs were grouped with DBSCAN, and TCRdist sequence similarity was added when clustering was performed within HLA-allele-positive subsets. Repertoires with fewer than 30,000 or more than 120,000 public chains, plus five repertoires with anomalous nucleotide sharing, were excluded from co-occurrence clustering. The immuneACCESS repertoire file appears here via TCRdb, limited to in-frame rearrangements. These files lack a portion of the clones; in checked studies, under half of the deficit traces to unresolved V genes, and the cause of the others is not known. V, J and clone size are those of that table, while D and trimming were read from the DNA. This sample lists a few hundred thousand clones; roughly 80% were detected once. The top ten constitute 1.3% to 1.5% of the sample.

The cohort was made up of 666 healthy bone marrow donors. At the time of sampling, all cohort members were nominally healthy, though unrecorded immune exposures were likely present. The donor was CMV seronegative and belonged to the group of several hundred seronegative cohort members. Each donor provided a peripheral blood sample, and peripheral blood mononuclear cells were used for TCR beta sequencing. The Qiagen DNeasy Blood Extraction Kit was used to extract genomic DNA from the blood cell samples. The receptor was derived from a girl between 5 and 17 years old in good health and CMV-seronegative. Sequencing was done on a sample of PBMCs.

The sequenced DNA is TGTGCCAGCAGATCGGACAGGGGATACGAGCAGTACTTC. Translated, it reads CASRSDRGYEQYF. The sequence joins TRBV28 to TRBJ2-7, with 9 central nucleotides matching TRBD1. Spanning cysteine to phenylalanine, the CDR3 consists of 13 amino acids. The read is trimmed to its CDR3 DNA, 39 bases read in frame from base 1. Clipping removes 6 bases from V and 4 bases from J, with 4 as the unmatched junction base count. From the germline V gene, CDR1 is MDHEN and CDR2 is SYDVKM.